The source of this TCR beta chain is a study of OX40 agonist ivuxolimab in advanced cancers. Whole-study context: The diagnoses of dose-escalation patients were hepatocellular carcinoma, melanoma, renal cell or head and neck cancer. In three patients, partial responses were observed, one with hepatocellular carcinoma and two with cutaneous melanoma.

Profiled with immunoSEQ multiplex PCR; TCRdb holds only in-frame clones, not every one. The repertoire holds about 47,000 clones, with roughly 80% as singletons. Between the trimmed V and J ends, which lost 0 bases and 5 bases, there was a span of 1 base. The CDR3 consists of 12 residues. Looked up from germline, CDR1 is SGHVS and CDR2 is FQNEAQ. The chain couples TRBV7-8 to TRBJ2-2, with D hard to call. The receptor was derived from an adult with an advanced solid tumor such as melanoma, head and neck, liver or kidney cancer. The specimen comprised CD4+ or CD8+ T cells sorted from blood, sampled in a trial of the OX40 agonist ivuxolimab. For the CDR3, the DNA is TGTGCCAGCAGCTTAGCAACCGGGGAGCTGTTTTTT. Amino acid sequence: CASSLATGELFF.